This TCR beta chain was recorded in a study of early T cells in non-severe SARS-CoV-2 infection. Study summary: Sequenced bulk RNA came from whole blood that was unsorted, and chains were unpaired. General study points: Matching with VDJdb favored anti-spike CD8 responses (missing private and CD4 specificities).

Unique molecular identifiers (one per individual cDNA molecule) were attached. TCRdb processed the 5' RACE reads anew with MiXCR; each CDR3 protein has one entry. The sample has some 9,500 distinct CDR3 sequences; around 4.8% are singletons. The table lists this clonotype with many counts. Its antigen is not identified. The sample consisted of whole blood. This TCR came from an adult who was a healthcare worker with PCR-confirmed SARS-CoV-2 infection or an uninfected control (not recorded which).

CDR3 DNA: TGTGCCAGCAGCACCCTGAGCACAGATACGCAGTATTTT. It specifies CASSTLSTDTQYF. The J gene is TRBJ2-3, the V gene TRBV7-2; D is undetermined. V was shortened by 5 bases and J by 0 bases, with 6 bases between the two germline ends. Germline loops: CDR1 SGHTA, CDR2 FQGNSA. The CDR3 length is 13 residues.